This is a list of T cell receptor beta chains from one sample in a study of T-cell reconstitution after alpha-beta-depleted transplantation in children. TCRdb fed the PCR reads into MiXCR, producing one record per CDR3 protein. The sample includes 500,000 or so distinct CDR3 sequences, about an eighth of them seen just once. The sequencing here drew on PBMCs, mostly from graft donor cells, taken 180 days after TCRalphabeta/CD19-depleted stem cell transplant. These TCRs come from a female patient aged 2 to 10 who had a stem cell transplant for aplastic anemia, so the T cells may come from the graft donor. The CDR3 runs from the conserved cysteine through the conserved F or W. A D gene is named only where the DNA matches it firmly. A row's size may be missing; if present it is once, few, many or a size class.

abundance: few; j_gene: TRBJ1-2; d_gene: .; v_gene: TRBV20-1; CDR3nt: TGCAGTGCTCCTAAGGACGGGTCCGGCTACACCTTC; CDR3aa: CSAPKDGSGYTF
abundance: few; j_gene: TRBJ2-3; d_gene: .; v_gene: TRBV7-3; CDR3nt: TGTGCCAGCAGTTCACGGAGGTCAGATACGCAGTATTTT; CDR3aa: CASSSRRSDTQYF
abundance: few; j_gene: TRBJ2-1; d_gene: TRBD2; v_gene: TRBV28; CDR3nt: TGTGCCAGCAGTTTGGGATCTAGCGGTAAACCTGAGCAGTTCTTC; CDR3aa: CASSLGSSGKPEQFF
abundance: .; j_gene: TRBJ2-7; d_gene: TRBD2; v_gene: TRBV7-2; CDR3nt: TGTGCCAGCAGCTTAGCGGTAACTAGCGGGATGTGCTACGAGCAGTACTTC; CDR3aa: CASSLAVTSGMCYEQYF
abundance: few; j_gene: TRBJ2-1; d_gene: .; v_gene: TRBV12-3/TRBV12-4; CDR3nt: TGTGCCAGCAGTTTACGGGCAAAGGCCGACAATGAGCAGTTCTTC; CDR3aa: CASSLRAKADNEQFF
abundance: few; j_gene: TRBJ2-1; d_gene: .; v_gene: TRBV11-2; CDR3nt: TGTGCCAGCAGCTTAGATGGGGTCCGGGGACTTCACTACAATGAGCAGTTCTTC; CDR3aa: CASSLDGVRGLHYNEQFF
abundance: .; j_gene: TRBJ2-5; d_gene: TRBD1; v_gene: TRBV7-2; CDR3nt: TGTGCCAGCAGCCCCGGAGGGACAGGGTCGGAGACCCAGTACTTC; CDR3aa: CASSPGGTGSETQYF
abundance: .; j_gene: TRBJ1-1; d_gene: .; v_gene: TRBV4-3; CDR3nt: TGCGCCAGCAGCACCGCAAGGGACGGTGAAGCTTTCTTT; CDR3aa: CASSTARDGEAFF
abundance: many; j_gene: TRBJ2-1; d_gene: .; v_gene: TRBV5-1; CDR3nt: TGCGCCAGCAGCTCCCGACAAGGGATCTACAATGAGCAGTTCTTC; CDR3aa: CASSSRQGIYNEQFF
abundance: few; j_gene: TRBJ2-3; d_gene: .; v_gene: TRBV7-9; CDR3nt: TGTGCCAGCAGCTTACAAAGGGTTACATCAGAGGATACGCAGTATTTT; CDR3aa: CASSLQRVTSEDTQYF